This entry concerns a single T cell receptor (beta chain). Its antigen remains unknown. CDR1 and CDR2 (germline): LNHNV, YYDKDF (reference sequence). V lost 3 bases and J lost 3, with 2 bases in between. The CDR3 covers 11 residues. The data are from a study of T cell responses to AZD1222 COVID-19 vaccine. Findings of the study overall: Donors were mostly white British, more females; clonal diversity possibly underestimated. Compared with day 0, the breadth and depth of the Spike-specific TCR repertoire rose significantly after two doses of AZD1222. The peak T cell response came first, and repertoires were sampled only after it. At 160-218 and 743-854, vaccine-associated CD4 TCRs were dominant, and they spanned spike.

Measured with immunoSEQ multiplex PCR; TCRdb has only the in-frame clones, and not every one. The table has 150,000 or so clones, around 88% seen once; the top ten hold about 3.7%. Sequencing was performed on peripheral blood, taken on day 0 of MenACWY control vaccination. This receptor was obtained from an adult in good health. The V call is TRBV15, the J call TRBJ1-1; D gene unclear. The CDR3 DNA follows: TGTGCCACCAGCAGGGACACTGAAGCTTTCTTT. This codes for CATSRDTEAFF.